The 29 T cell receptor beta chains presented below share a single source sample, sequenced in a study of human T cells and chemical hapten exposure. TCRdb reprocessed the RACE reads via MiXCR and lists one record per CDR3 protein. The sample has about 290,000 distinct CDR3 sequences; almost 8% are singletons. Time point described: pre-sensitization, week 0. Noted treatment: therapeutic diphenylcyclopropenone sensitization with weekly scalp DPC. Here the sequenced sample was whole blood, taken in connection with sensitization to the hapten diphenylcyclopropenone (DPC). The source of these receptors is a man aged 18 to 30 with alopecia areata. Some clones in this sample may be carry-over from other donors' samples.

This clonotype came up many times. The gene calls are TRBV2 and TRBJ2-7; no clear D. The V gene lost 5 bases and the J gene lost 0 bases, with 5 bases spanning the gap. Germline assignment: CDR1 SNHLY and CDR2 FYNNEI. CDR3 length: 12 amino acids. The CDR3 is CASSITSYEQYV. CDR3 nucleotide sequence: TGTGCCAGCAGTATTACCTCCTACGAGCAGTACGTC.

The chain recombines TRBV29-1 with TRBJ2-3; the D is unclear. The germline V gene has CDR1 SQVTM and CDR2 ANQGSEA. Trimming pared 7 bases from V and 5 bases from J, leaving 13 bases between. The CDR3 is made up of 12 amino acids. DNA of the CDR3: TGCAGCGGCATTTTACAATTAGATACGCAGTATTTT. It is translated as CSGILQLDTQYF.

The chain combines TRBV20-1 with TRBJ2-5, with 8 positions matching TRBD2. This CDR3 region has 16 residues. Germline V lookup: CDR1 DFQATT, CDR2 SNEGSKA (reference sequence). Trimming took 1 base from V and 4 from J; bases not matched to a gene: 11. The CDR3 protein is CSARVVAGRVIETQYF. The DNA for the CDR3 is TGCAGTGCTAGAGTAGTAGCGGGGCGTGTTATAGAGACCCAGTACTTC.

V is TRBV6-5 and J is TRBJ2-3, with unresolved D. Per the germline V gene, CDR1 is MNHEY and CDR2 is SVGAGI. CDR3 size: 11 residues. V dropped 7 bases and J dropped 5 bases, with 7 bases sitting between them. CDR3 protein: CASTRIDTQYF. The CDR3 region has the DNA TGTGCCAGCACCCGAATAGATACGCAGTATTTT.

This clonotype was counted at least ten times. The chain joins TRBV6-2 or TRBV6-3 to TRBJ1-2; weak D call: TRBD1 (5 bases). V lost 6 bases to trimming and J lost 8 bases, with 13 bases between them. Looked up from germline, CDR1 is MNHEY and CDR2 is SVGEGT. CDR3 length: 12 amino acids. CDR3 sequence reads: CASSQDRYGYTF. In nucleotides, the CDR3 is TGTGCCAGCAGCCAAGACAGATACGGCTACACCTTC.

This clonotype has just a few counts. V usage is TRBV7-2 and J usage is TRBJ2-1; 10 positions match TRBD2. V lost 1 base to trimming and J lost 4 bases; unmatched junction nucleotides: 7. The length of the CDR3 is 17 residues. Germline values: CDR1 SGHTA, CDR2 FQGNSA. CDR3 loop: CASSLDRWTSGYNEQFF. CDR3 DNA: TGTGCCAGCAGCTTAGATAGGTGGACTAGCGGATACAATGAGCAGTTCTTC. The whole variable domain, remainder taken from reference TRBV7-2 and TRBJ2-1, is GAGVSQSPSNKVTEKGKDVELRCDPISGHTALYWYRQSLGQGLEFLIYFQGNSAPDKSGLPSDRFSAERTGGSVSTLTIQRTQQEDSAVYLCASSLDRWTSGYNEQFFGPGTRLTVL.

This clonotype showed up just a few times. The gene calls are TRBV27 and TRBJ2-3, with 8 bases aligning to TRBD1. CDR1 and CDR2 from the germline V gene are MNHEY and SMNVEV (reference sequence). CDR3 length equals 15 residues. The junction had 6 bases not matched to a gene; V was cut back by 6 bases and J by 1 base. The CDR3 sequence is CASSPETGGTDTQYF. The CDR3, as DNA: TGTGCCAGCAGCCCGGAGACAGGGGGCACAGATACGCAGTATTTT.

The table lists this clonotype with a few counts. This chain links TRBV6-2 or TRBV6-3 with TRBJ2-7; 9 nucleotides align to TRBD1. Germline CDR1 and CDR2: MNHEY and SVGEGT. The CDR3 sequence is 14 residues long. V lost 6 bases to trimming and J lost 7 bases; unmatched junction nucleotides: 10. For the CDR3, the DNA is TGTGCCAGCAGCTCCGTAAACAGGGGGCTTGAGCAGTACGTC. This encodes CASSSVNRGLEQYV.

This rearrangement joins TRBV3-1 to TRBJ1-2; 8 bases map to TRBD1. CDR1 and CDR2 (germline): LGHDT, YNNKEL (reference sequence). This CDR3 has 17 residues. With 0 bases clipped from V and 1 base from J, the junction kept 7 bases outside the gene matches. CDR3 coding DNA: TGTGCCAGCAGCCAAGAGGGCAGGGGGCTGGTTAACTATGGCTACACCTTC. Residues: CASSQEGRGLVNYGYTF.

The chain combines TRBV7-2 with TRBJ2-3, with 13 nucleotides matching TRBD2. The V gene end was trimmed by 4 bases and the J gene end by 5 bases; junction bases not matched to a gene: 6. This CDR3 region has 16 residues. Germline assignment: CDR1 SGHTA and CDR2 FQGNSA. DNA of the CDR3: TGTGCCAGCAGCTCGCGACTAGCGGGGGGAATAGATACGCAGTATTTT. Its translation is CASSSRLAGGIDTQYF.

The chain combines TRBV7-3 with TRBJ2-3, with TRBD2 as a possible D gene (5 bases). The germline CDR1 and CDR2 sequences are SGHTA and FQGTGA. Trimming took 6 bases from V and 5 from J, leaving 27 bases between them. This CDR3 is built from 18 residues. This CDR3 is CASSHPGWAADREDTQYF. CDR3 bases: TGTGCCAGCAGTCACCCTGGATGGGCGGCGGACCGGGAAGATACGCAGTATTTT.

The rearrangement links TRBV4-1 to TRBJ1-2; 9 nucleotides agree with TRBD1. The CDR3 runs to 18 residues. Germline V gives CDR1 MGHRA, CDR2 YSYEKL. V trimming: 2 bases; J trimming: 6 bases; junction bases outside the gene matches: 16. For the CDR3, the DNA is TGCGCCAGCAGCCAAATTACACCGGGACAGGGAAGAAATAATGGCTACACCTTC. Translation: CASSQITPGQGRNNGYTF.

The CDR3 DNA reads TGTGCCAGCAGCTTAGGGGGGATTGGTCAGCCCCAGCATTTT. As protein: CASSLGGIGQPQHF. The chain recombines TRBV7-8 with TRBJ1-5, with D perhaps TRBD1 (5 bases). V lost 1 base, J lost 6 bases, and 10 bases lay in between. The CDR3 covers 14 residues. Per germline, CDR1 SGHVS and CDR2 FQNEAQ.

A few counts support this clonotype. This rearrangement joins TRBV7-2 to TRBJ2-4; no clear D. The CDR3 is 15 residues long. Germline CDR1 is SGHTA and CDR2 is FQGNSA. V lost 5 bases and J lost 6, with 17 bases in between. In DNA form, the CDR3 reads TGTGCCAGCAGCCGCGACCGGTCCATGGGAAACATTCAGTACTTC. Protein: CASSRDRSMGNIQYF.

V is TRBV7-9 and J is TRBJ1-2; D is possibly TRBD1 (6 bases). Trimming took 7 bases from V and 4 from J, leaving 22 bases between them. From germline, CDR1 is SEHNR and CDR2 FQNEAQ (reference sequence). The CDR3 has 16 amino acids. The CDR3 region is CASTARTVSSPYGYTF. DNA for the CDR3: TGTGCCAGCACTGCTCGGACAGTATCGTCCCCCTATGGCTACACCTTC.

J is TRBJ2-3 and V is TRBV6-4, with D possibly TRBD1 on 6 matching bases. V was trimmed by 0 bases and J by 4 bases, leaving 8 bases between them. Germline V gene lookup returns CDR1 MRHNA and CDR2 SNTAGT. The CDR3 is made up of 14 amino acids. For the CDR3, the DNA is TGTGCCAGCAGTGACTCAACAGGGCCAGATACGCAGTATTTT. It encodes CASSDSTGPDTQYF.

This clonotype was detected ten times or more. The chain is built from TRBV4-3 and TRBJ1-4, with a tentative D call TRBD1 (6 bases). Looked up from germline, CDR1 is LGHNA and CDR2 is YSLEER. This CDR3 is built from 17 residues. The V and J ends lost 1 base and 0 bases respectively, with 12 bases between them. The CDR3 loop reads CASSQVAGAATNEKLFF. The CDR3 coding sequence is TGCGCCAGCAGCCAAGTGGCAGGGGCTGCAACTAATGAAAAACTGTTTTTT.

This clonotype appeared many times. The V gene is TRBV20-1, the J gene TRBJ1-2; maybe TRBD1 (5 bases). Looked up from germline, CDR1 is DFQATT and CDR2 is SNEGSKA (reference sequence). Trimming stripped 0 bases from V and 1 base from J, with 12 bases between. The CDR3 length is 15 residues. The CDR3 loop reads CSARDRGRGNYGYTF. The CDR3 DNA follows: TGCAGTGCTAGAGATCGGGGGAGGGGTAACTATGGCTACACCTTC.

The table lists this clonotype with many counts. V usage is TRBV7-9 and J usage is TRBJ2-5; 7 bases match TRBD1. CDR3 length equals 14 residues. V dropped 6 bases and J dropped 1; count of bases not matched to a gene: 5. Germline CDR1 is SEHNR and CDR2 is FQNEAQ (reference sequence). The CDR3 DNA reads TGTGCCAGCAGACACACAGGGGTCCAAGAGACCCAGTACTTC. Its protein is CASRHTGVQETQYF.

This clonotype appeared a few times. The gene calls are TRBV11-1 and TRBJ1-1; D gene unclear. Germline lookup yields CDR1 SGHAT and CDR2 FQDESV (reference sequence). This CDR3 contains 15 residues. Deletions cut 1 base from V and 1 base from J, with 10 bases between. The CDR3 DNA reads as TGTGCCAGCAGCTTAGGTTTAAGAGAGAACACTGAAGCTTTCTTT. It specifies CASSLGLRENTEAFF.

The chain employs TRBV11-2 and TRBJ1-5, with 9 bases matching TRBD1. This CDR3 is 15 amino acids long. V lost 1 base, J lost 7 bases, and 5 bases stayed unmatched. Germline V gives CDR1 SGHAT, CDR2 FQNNGV. CDR3 loop: CASSLAGQGWQPQHF. The CDR3 bases are TGTGCCAGCAGCTTAGCCGGACAGGGGTGGCAGCCCCAGCATTTT.

This clonotype occurred a few times. V usage is TRBV2 and J usage is TRBJ1-5; a possible D gene is TRBD1 (6 bases). The CDR3 runs 15 residues. V lost 5 bases to trimming and J lost 2 bases, with 13 bases between them. Germline CDR1 SNHLY, CDR2 FYNNEI. CDR3 residues: CASSWQGLGNQPQHF. DNA for the CDR3: TGTGCCAGCAGTTGGCAGGGGCTGGGCAATCAGCCCCAGCATTTT.

This clonotype has more than one count but fewer than ten. The CDR3 spells CASSLSISGYSYEQYF. CDR3 DNA sequence: TGTGCCAGCAGTTTATCGATATCCGGATACTCCTACGAGCAGTACTTC. The chain is built from TRBV27 and TRBJ2-7, with D hard to call. Germline V gene sequence: CDR1 MNHEY, CDR2 SMNVEV (reference sequence). V was trimmed by 0 bases and J by 0 bases, leaving 12 bases between them. This CDR3 spans 16 amino acids.

This clonotype was detected only a few times. The genes are TRBV6-2 or TRBV6-3 and TRBJ2-7; the D gene could be TRBD1 or TRBD2 (5 bases each). The V gene's germline CDR1 is MNHEY and CDR2 SVGEGT. This CDR3 spans 15 amino acids. Deletions cut 2 bases from V and 2 bases from J, with 13 bases between. CDR3 nucleotides: TGTGCCAGCAGTTACGGGGGACGGGGTCCCTACGAGCAGTACTTC. Protein sequence: CASSYGGRGPYEQYF.

The genes are TRBV28 and TRBJ1-2; D not certain. Between the trimmed V and J ends, which lost 7 bases and 2 bases, there was a span of 8 bases. CDR3 length: 12 residues. Looked up from germline, CDR1 is MDHEN and CDR2 is SYDVKM. This CDR3 is CASTRGNYGYTF. CDR3 nucleotide sequence: TGTGCCAGCACACGGGGAAACTATGGCTACACCTTC.

This rearrangement joins TRBV29-1 to TRBJ2-1, with TRBD2 matching 12 bases. The CDR3 totals 15 residues. Germline V gene data show CDR1 as SQVTM and CDR2 as ANQGSEA. Trimming took 5 bases from V and 2 from J; bases not matched to a gene: 4. Here the CDR3 DNA reads TGCAGCGTTAAACTAGCGGGGGGAACCTACAATGAGCAGTTCTTC. Protein: CSVKLAGGTYNEQFF.

The table lists this clonotype with a few counts. The J gene is TRBJ1-4, the V gene TRBV15, with TRBD1 matching over 9 bases. J lost 8 bases, V lost 0 bases, and 7 bases had no gene match. Germline loops: CDR1 LNHNV, CDR2 YYDKDF (reference sequence). This CDR3 region has 16 residues. CDR3 amino acids: CATSRDRGTGKEKLFF. Written as DNA, the CDR3 is TGTGCCACCAGCAGAGATAGAGGGACAGGGAAGGAAAAACTGTTTTTT.

This CDR3 is CASSSRGYGTGELFF. CDR3 bases: TGTGCCAGCAGCTCCAGGGGTTACGGCACCGGGGAGCTGTTTTTT. This rearrangement joins TRBV7-8 to TRBJ2-2, with a possible D match to TRBD1 (6 bases). The CDR3 is 15 amino acids. Germline CDR1 SGHVS, CDR2 FQNEAQ. Trimming took off 4 bases at V and 4 bases at J, with 13 bases between the two ends.

This clonotype was seen more than once but under ten times. The chain joins TRBV5-1 to TRBJ1-5; D may be TRBD1 (6 bases). Germline CDR1 reads SGHRS; CDR2 reads YFSETQ. Trimming pared 7 bases from V and 0 bases from J, leaving 17 bases between. This CDR3 spans 16 amino acids. CDR3 bases: TGCGCCAGCCCCCGGACAGACCGTTATAGCAATCAGCCCCAGCATTTT. Translating gives CASPRTDRYSNQPQHF.